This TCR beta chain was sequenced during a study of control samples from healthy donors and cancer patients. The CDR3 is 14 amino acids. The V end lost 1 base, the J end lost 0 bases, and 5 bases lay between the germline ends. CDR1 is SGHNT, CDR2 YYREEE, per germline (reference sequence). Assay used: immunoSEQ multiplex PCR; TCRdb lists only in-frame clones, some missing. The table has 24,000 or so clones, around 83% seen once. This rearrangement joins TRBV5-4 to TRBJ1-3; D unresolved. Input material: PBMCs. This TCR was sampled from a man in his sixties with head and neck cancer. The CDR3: CASSLWASGNTIYF. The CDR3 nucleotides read TGTGCCAGCAGCTTGTGGGCCTCTGGAAACACCATATATTTT.